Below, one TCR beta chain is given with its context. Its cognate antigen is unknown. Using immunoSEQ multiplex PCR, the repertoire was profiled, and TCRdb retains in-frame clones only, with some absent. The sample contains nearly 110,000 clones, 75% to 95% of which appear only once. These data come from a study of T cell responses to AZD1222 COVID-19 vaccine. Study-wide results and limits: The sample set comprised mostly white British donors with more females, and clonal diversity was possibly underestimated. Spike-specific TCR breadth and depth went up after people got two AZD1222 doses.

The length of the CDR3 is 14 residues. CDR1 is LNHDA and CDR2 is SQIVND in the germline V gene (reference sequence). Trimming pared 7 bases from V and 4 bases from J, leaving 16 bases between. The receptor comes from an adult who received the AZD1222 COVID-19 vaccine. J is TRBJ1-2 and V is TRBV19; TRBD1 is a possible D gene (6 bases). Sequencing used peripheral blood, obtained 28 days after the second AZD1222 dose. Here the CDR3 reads CASNPRTATYGYTF. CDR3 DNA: TGTGCCAGTAACCCCCGGACAGCCACCTATGGCTACACCTTC.